These T cell receptor beta chains were read from a single sample in a study of T-cell reconstitution after alpha-beta-depleted transplantation in children. TCRdb reanalysed the PCR reads using MiXCR and keeps one entry per CDR3 protein. Seen here are hundreds of thousands of distinct CDR3 sequences, around 15% observed once, and the top ten hold around two fifths. The input for sequencing was PBMCs, mostly from graft donor cells, taken 360 days after TCRalphabeta/CD19-depleted stem cell transplant. The receptor source for this set is a male patient aged 2-9 years who had a stem cell transplant for acute lymphoblastic leukemia, so the T cells may come from the graft donor. Both conserved end residues are trimmed from each CDR3. The order of the fields is D gene, J gene, CDR3 length, V gene, CDR3 protein. A D gene is named only where the DNA matches it firmly.

>TRBD2|TRBJ2-1|15|TRBV7-3
ASSLIGGGPSDNEQF
>NA|TRBJ2-1|11|TRBV29-1
SVVSPADNEQF
>TRBD2|TRBJ2-7|13|TRBV7-9
ASSFGLAGASEQY
>NA|TRBJ2-7|11|TRBV20-1
SVERGAINEQY
>NA|TRBJ2-1|14|TRBV6-5
ASSYLPIADYNEQF
>NA|TRBJ1-3|13|TRBV18
ASSATGNKGNTIY
>NA|TRBJ1-5|14|TRBV6-1
ASNHWGASSNQPQH
>TRBD1|TRBJ1-1|11|TRBV5-1
ASSTQGVAEAF
>NA|TRBJ2-2|13|TRBV15
ATSREGLRTGELF
>NA|TRBJ1-5|10|TRBV6-2/TRBV6-3
ASTSGRKPQH
>NA|TRBJ2-3|13|TRBV12-3/TRBV12-4
ASNPLSASTDTQY
>NA|TRBJ1-1|14|TRBV10-3
AISDVSGGRDTEAF
>TRBD1|TRBJ2-3|16|TRBV10-3
AISELMGSGGLTDTQY
>NA|TRBJ2-7|12|TRBV29-1
SVVEARGSYEQY
>NA|TRBJ1-5|12|TRBV4-1
ASSLWKSNQPQH
>NA|TRBJ2-3|16|TRBV5-1
ASSLFQRHTTSTDTQY
>NA|TRBJ2-4|12|TRBV4-1
ASSFTGTGNIQY
>NA|TRBJ2-5|12|TRBV7-6
ASSPNPPQETQY
>NA|TRBJ2-4|12|TRBV15
ATSTGPRGNIQY
>TRBD1|TRBJ1-1|15|TRBV7-9
ASSPLPGGHGDTEAF
>NA|TRBJ1-3|13|TRBV7-2
ASSLVGRSGNTIY
>TRBD2|TRBJ2-1|16|TRBV11-2
ASRPRTSGRAGHNEQF
>NA|TRBJ1-5|17|TRBV5-4
ASSLSGPLDWAPNQPQH
>TRBD1|TRBJ2-7|13|TRBV7-2
ASSLDRGWGYEQY
>NA|TRBJ2-3|15|TRBV4-1
ASSPPPLLGSPDTQY
>NA|TRBJ1-5|13|TRBV4-3
ASSQDRTDNQPQH
>TRBD1|TRBJ1-2|13|TRBV20-1
SASPPDRILYGYT
>TRBD2|TRBJ2-1|14|TRBV12-5
ASGLVRAGGFNEQF
>TRBD2|TRBJ2-1|14|TRBV6-1
ASRTLSGTNGGEQF
>TRBD2|TRBJ2-3|14|TRBV5-1
ASSPWTSGVTDTQY
>NA|TRBJ2-1|10|TRBV2
ASITTKNEQF
>TRBD1|TRBJ2-6|16|TRBV5-5
ASSLVWDRGPGANVLT
>TRBD1|TRBJ2-2|14|TRBV20-1
SARDPRTGHTGELF
>NA|TRBJ2-1|15|TRBV5-1
ASSLLGRSLTYNEQF
>NA|TRBJ2-1|18|TRBV4-2
ASSQVVTGNWDRRYNEQF
>TRBD1|TRBJ2-2|15|TRBV7-9
ASSFPATGGDTGELF
>NA|TRBJ2-3|11|TRBV5-1
ASSLDRMDTQY
>NA|TRBJ1-2|11|TRBV29-1
SVDAELYYGYT
>NA|TRBJ2-3|9|TRBV5-1
ASSSFDTQY
>NA|TRBJ2-3|14|TRBV4-3
ASSQAPGLNTDTQY
>NA|TRBJ1-5|15|TRBV10-3
AISESIQSHSNQPQH
>NA|TRBJ2-7|11|TRBV7-3
ASSQDGLNEQY
>TRBD2|TRBJ2-7|13|TRBV6-1
ASRILSGSFYEQY
>NA|TRBJ1-1|12|TRBV2
ASSPGGGSTEAF
>TRBD2|TRBJ2-7|15|TRBV20-1
SARGTSGRALSYEQY
>TRBD1|TRBJ2-2|15|TRBV20-1
SAKSDRVRTNTGELF
>TRBD2|TRBJ2-6|12|TRBV29-1
SVEGLAGANVLT
>NA|TRBJ2-4|13|TRBV27
ASSFVGLAKNIQY
>NA|TRBJ1-1|12|TRBV12-3/TRBV12-4
ASGGRTANTEAF